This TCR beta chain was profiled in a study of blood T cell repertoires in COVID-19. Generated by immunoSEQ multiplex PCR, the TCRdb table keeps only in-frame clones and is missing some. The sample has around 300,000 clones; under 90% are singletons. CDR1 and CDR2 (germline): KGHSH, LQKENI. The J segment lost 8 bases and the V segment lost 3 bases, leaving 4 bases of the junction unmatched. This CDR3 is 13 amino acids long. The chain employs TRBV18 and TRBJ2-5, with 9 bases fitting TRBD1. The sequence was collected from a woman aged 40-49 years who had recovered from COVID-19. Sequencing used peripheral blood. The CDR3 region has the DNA TGTGCCAGCTCACCGGAGACAGGGGGTACCCAGTACTTC. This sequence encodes CASSPETGGTQYF. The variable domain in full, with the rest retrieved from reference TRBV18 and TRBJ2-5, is NAGVMQNPRHLVRRRGQEARLRCSPMKGHSHVYWYRQLPEEGLKFMVYLQKENIIDESGMPKERFSAEFPKEGPSILRIQQVVRGDSAAYFCASSPETGGTQYFGPGTRLLVL.